This T cell receptor (beta chain) came from a study of CD8+CD57+ T cells in acquired aplastic anemia. It was genomic DNA that served as the template for profiling TCR beta VDJ and CDR3. TCRdb reanalysed the reads using MiXCR and keeps one entry per CDR3 protein. The sample shows some 82,000 distinct CDR3 sequences, approximately 45% of them seen only once. Looked up from germline, CDR1 is KGHDR and CDR2 is SFDVKD. V lost 6 bases to trimming and J lost 2 bases, with 13 bases between them. The CDR3 runs to 14 residues. This clonotype was picked up a small number of times. The origin of this receptor is a human donor in good health, serving as a control. The rearrangement uses TRBV24-1 and TRBJ2-7; D gene ambiguous. Sequenced sample: sorted CD4+, CD8+, or CD8+CD57+ T cells (not recorded which) from PBMCs. Here the CDR3 DNA reads TGTGCCACCAGTCGGACCTCTTTTACCTACGAGCAGTACTTC. This sequence encodes CATSRTSFTYEQYF.